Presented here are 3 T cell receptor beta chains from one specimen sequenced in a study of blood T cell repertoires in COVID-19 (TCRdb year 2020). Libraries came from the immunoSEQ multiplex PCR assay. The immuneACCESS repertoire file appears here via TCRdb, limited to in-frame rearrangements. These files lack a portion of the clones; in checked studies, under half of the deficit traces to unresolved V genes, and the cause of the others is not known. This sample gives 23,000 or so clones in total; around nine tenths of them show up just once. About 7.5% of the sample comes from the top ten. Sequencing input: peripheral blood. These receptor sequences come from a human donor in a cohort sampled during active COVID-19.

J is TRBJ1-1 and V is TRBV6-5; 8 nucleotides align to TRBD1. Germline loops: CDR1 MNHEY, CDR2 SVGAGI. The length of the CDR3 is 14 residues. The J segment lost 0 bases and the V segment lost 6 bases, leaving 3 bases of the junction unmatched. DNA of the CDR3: TGTGCCAGCAGACGGACAGGGCTGAACACTGAAGCTTTCTTT. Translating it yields CASRRTGLNTEAFF.

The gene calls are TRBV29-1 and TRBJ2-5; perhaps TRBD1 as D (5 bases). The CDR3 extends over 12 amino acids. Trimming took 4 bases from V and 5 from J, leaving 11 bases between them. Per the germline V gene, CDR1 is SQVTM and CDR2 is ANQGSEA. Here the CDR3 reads CSVVRDWETQYF. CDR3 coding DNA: TGCAGCGTTGTCAGGGATTGGGAGACCCAGTACTTC.

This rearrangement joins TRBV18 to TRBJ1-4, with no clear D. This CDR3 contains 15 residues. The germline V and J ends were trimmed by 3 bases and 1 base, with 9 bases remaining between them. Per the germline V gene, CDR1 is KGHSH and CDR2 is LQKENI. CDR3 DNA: TGTGCCAGCTCACCTAGATATGGAACTAATGAAAAACTGTTTTTT. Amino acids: CASSPRYGTNEKLFF.